The TCR beta chain described here comes from a study of cytomegalovirus exposure and HLA in healthy donors (dated by TCRdb to 2015 to 2018). About the investigation overall: An earlier analysis of several hundred of the donors reported over 250 Gb of sequence data and around 110 million unique TCR beta sequences obtained from some 200 million T cells. Approximately 300 gigabases of sequencing data and approximately 92 million unique TCR sequences made up an early release that covered under 750 HLA-typed donors. Among the roughly 390 genotyped donors, 81% belonged to the genetic ancestry cluster associated with self-reported Caucasian donors. The aim of the study was to test whether cataloging public T cell receptors could identify signatures of past pathogen exposure. The study profiled the T cell repertoires of 666 subjects by immunosequencing and related them to cytomegalovirus serostatus. In addition to the first cohort of 666 subjects, a separate validation cohort of over 90 different subjects was used. High-throughput TCR immunosequencing, statistical association of individual TCRs with disease status, and machine learning were combined to predict cytomegalovirus infection status. In a later analysis, previously published TCR beta repertoires from 666 donors were re-analyzed and high-resolution HLA genotyping was added so that TCR occurrence patterns could be studied. In the later analysis, no new phenotypic data were used to find candidate immune exposures; instead, reliance was placed on TCR beta sequences and their occurrence across donors. An earlier analysis of around 540 of the donors applied high-throughput TCR beta sequencing to assess whether each TCR beta V gene segment acted as functional or pseudogenic. Donor age, sex, ethnicity and CMV serostatus were compiled alongside the repertoire data. A later genetic analysis used genome-wide SNP genotypes for about three fifths of the 666 donors, treating that subset as a discovery cohort. Every discovery cohort repertoire had been produced on one sequencing platform. HLA typing covered class I and class II loci at four-digit resolution. Typing coverage varied by locus: about 629-630 donors for A, B, C, DRB1 and DQB1; approximately 500 for DQA1; about 590 for DPA1; under 490 for DPB1. About five DR-DQ haplotypes were treated as single units for association and clustering because of strong linkage in the cohort. Across roughly 420 genotyped donors of the cohort, an average of about 220,000 unique TCR beta nucleotide sequences per donor were sequenced, and roughly 20% of those sequences were non-productive.

As regards this clone: No cognate antigen has been identified for it. No base-level quality is on record; no much larger clone is a single base apart.

The paper as a whole reports these results and caveats: For the cohort, immune exposure information was limited to CMV serostatus. In a later analysis, HLA-associated TCR beta chains were found to be more clonally expanded and to have lower generation probabilities than equally common non-associated chains. Presence/absence analyses assumed roughly uniform sequencing depth across donors, an assumption that may not hold. Compared with the approximately 670-donor mean, donors in an Asian-associated ancestry cluster had fewer N-insertions in productive TCRs, according to a later genetic analysis. Specific HLA alleles were associated with more than 15,000 TCR beta sequences at a false discovery rate of 0.05 in a later analysis. When HLA alleles, especially DR and DQ, strongly co-occurred, TCR associations were difficult to assign to individual alleles. In a later genetic analysis, a missense DCLRE1C variant was associated with V-gene and J-gene trimming of TCR beta chains, and the association was replicated in an independent cohort. The classifier was reported to diagnose cytomegalovirus status with high specificity and sensitivity in both the original and validation cohorts. The study gave a list of about 150 TCR beta chains associated with cytomegalovirus. According to a later analysis, TCR association rates differed among HLA loci, with DRB1 alleles showing the most associated TCRs and HLA-C alleles showing the fewest. This cohort had only TCR beta chains sequenced, and the lack of alpha or paired-chain data limited which features could be detected. Correlated functional status among segregating V segments might be attributable to linkage disequilibrium, but an unknown experimental factor could not be ruled out. The authors suggested that the approach could potentially be generalized to other disease states and immunological phenotypes. Most TCR sequences were seen in very few donors, while some public TCRs were found in many individuals. According to a later analysis, parvovirus B19, influenza, CMV and Epstein-Barr virus appeared linked to several top co-occurrence clusters. A group of highly shared sequence variants was considered likely to be a technical artifact of the sequencing pipeline. Because counts were too low, some 17 rarely observed V segments, including chromosome 9 orphons, were left out of the earlier analysis of 500 to 750 of the donors. A later analysis found that most CMV-associated TCR beta chains appeared HLA-restricted, with HLA associations seemingly driven largely by CMV exposure. A further reported finding was that TCR beta sequences accurately predicted the HLA-A and HLA-B alleles for most subjects in the first cohort. Because some donors lacked HLA typing at each locus, the association tests relied only on the typed subset. In vitro tests confirmed that a few of the cytomegalovirus-associated TCR beta chains recognize cytomegalovirus antigens. An earlier analysis of approximately 600 of the donors showed that most TCR beta V segments appeared in productive rearrangements either about 87% or about 30% of the time, which broadly matched IMGT annotations.

Receptors were amplified or captured by the immunoSEQ multiplex PCR assay. For the multiplex PCR, a mixture combining 60 forward primers for TCR Vbeta segments and 13 reverse primers for TCR Jbeta segments was used. The CDR3 region of rearranged TCR beta genes was amplified from genomic DNA with a multiplex PCR assay. The Illumina HiSeq System was used to sequence the amplified TCR beta libraries as 87-base-pair reads. From the authors' description of their analysis: In a later analysis, approximately 74 million unique TCR beta chains were counted across the 500 to 700 repertoires, and around 11 million of these chains were shared by at least two donors. Raw reads were error-corrected and collapsed into unique sequences with a nearest-neighbor algorithm that merged closely related sequences to remove PCR and sequencing errors. V, D and J gene segments were assigned by aligning CDR3 sequences to IMGT reference sequences. For a sequence to be retained, a match of at least six nucleotides to both a V gene segment and a J gene segment was required. Rearrangements were classified as productive when the CDR3 lacked stop codons and remained in frame with V and J, and all other rearrangements were classified as non-productive. Following IMGT convention, CDR3 was defined as the stretch from the second conserved V-encoded cysteine to the conserved J-encoded phenylalanine. In an earlier analysis of some 550 of the donors, sequences lacking an unambiguous match to a single V gene segment were excluded. An earlier analysis of some 500 of the donors classified V segments as functional when productive rearrangements were above 56.7% and as segregating when the standard deviation between donors was above 5%. To diagnose cytomegalovirus status from the catalog of TCR beta chain sequences, a statistical classification framework was built. A later analysis assigned V and J genes by comparing TCR nucleotide sequences with IMGT/GENE-DB human TR gene sequences. Using the TCRdist pipeline, a later analysis assigned CDR3 sequences along with most-parsimonious VDJ recombination scenarios. In a later analysis, each TCR beta chain was defined by its CDR3 amino acid sequence together with its V-gene family, and reads lacking a unique V-gene family were excluded. A later analysis removed 592 highly shared, low-generation-probability nucleotide sequences to deal with suspected cross-contamination and a sequencing artifact. In a later analysis, a clonal expansion index for each public chain was calculated from normalized within-repertoire ranks of inferred template counts. Generation probabilities in a later analysis came from a VDJ recombination model fitted to out-of-frame rearrangements, and those results were checked against IGoR. In a later analysis, hypergeometric tests were used to score TCR-TCR, TCR-HLA and TCR-CMV co-occurrence, with a repertoire-size bias correction applied to TCR pairs. False discovery rates were estimated in a later analysis by permuting HLA or CMV assignments 20 times. In a later analysis, co-occurring TCRs were grouped with DBSCAN, and TCRdist sequence similarity was added when clustering was performed within HLA-allele-positive subsets. Repertoires with fewer than 30,000 or more than 120,000 public chains, plus five repertoires with anomalous nucleotide sharing, were excluded from co-occurrence clustering. TCRdb stores this immuneACCESS table with in-frame sequences only. Part of the clones is absent; in the studies checked, under half of the shortfall reflects unresolved V genes, and no reason is known for the rest. V and J calls and clone size are given by that table; D and trimming were obtained from the DNA. A total of around 80,000 clones appear in this sample, 78% of them only once. Approximately 5.6% of the sample lies in the top ten.

The cohort consisted of some 670 healthy bone marrow donors. Cohort members were all nominally healthy when sampled, although unrecorded immune exposures were likely present. The donor was CMV seropositive and belonged to the group of 250 to 350 seropositive cohort members. Every donor gave a peripheral blood sample, and the peripheral blood mononuclear cells from that sample were used for TCR beta sequencing. Genomic DNA extraction from the blood cell samples was performed with the Qiagen DNeasy Blood Extraction Kit. This TCR came from a man between 18 and 35 years old in good health and CMV-seropositive. Sample: PBMCs.

The DNA sequence is given as TGTGCCAGCAGCTTAGTGGGTTGGGGGACAGGGGACGATACGCAGTATTTT. It encodes CASSLVGWGTGDDTQYF. The V and J genes are TRBV7-6 and TRBJ2-3; TRBD1 agrees with 10 junctional bases. The CDR3 sequence holds 17 residues, the cysteine and phenylalanine included. The entry retains the CDR3 DNA only, 51 bases that are in frame from base 1. From the germline V gene, CDR1 is SGHVS and CDR2 is FNYEAQ. Trimming removed 1 base from V and 6 bases from J; the gene matches leave 10 bases unexplained.